This T cell receptor beta chain was profiled in a study of blood T cell repertoires in COVID-19. Germline V lookup: CDR1 SEHNR, CDR2 FQNEAQ (reference sequence). V lost 3 bases and J 6 bases, leaving 20 bases between the germline ends. The CDR3 contains 16 residues. Methods used by the authors: Counts of nucleated cells, estimated from reference gene primer amplification, were obtained. The data were produced by immunoSEQ multiplex PCR, yet TCRdb's version contains in-frame clones alone and is incomplete. That table furnishes V, J and clone size, whereas the DNA furnished D and trimming. The sample lists approximately 230,000 clones, around nine tenths occurring once.

The TCR originated in a woman between 40 and 55 years old who had recovered from COVID-19. This rearrangement joins TRBV7-9 to TRBJ1-2; maybe TRBD1 (5 bases). Sequenced material: peripheral blood. The CDR3 loop reads CASSLGGALIPDGYTF. CDR3 DNA: TGTGCCAGCAGCTTGGGGGGAGCTCTCATACCAGATGGCTACACCTTC.